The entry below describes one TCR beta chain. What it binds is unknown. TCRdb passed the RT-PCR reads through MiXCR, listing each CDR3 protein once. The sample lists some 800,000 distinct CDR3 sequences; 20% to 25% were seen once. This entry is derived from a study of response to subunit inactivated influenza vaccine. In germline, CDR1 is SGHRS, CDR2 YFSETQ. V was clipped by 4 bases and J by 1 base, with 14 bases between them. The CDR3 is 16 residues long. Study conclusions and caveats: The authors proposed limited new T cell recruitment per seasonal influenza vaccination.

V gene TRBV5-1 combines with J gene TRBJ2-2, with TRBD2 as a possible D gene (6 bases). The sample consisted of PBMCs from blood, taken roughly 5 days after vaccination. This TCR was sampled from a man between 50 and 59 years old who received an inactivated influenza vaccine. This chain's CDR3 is CASSPTWGVNTGELFF. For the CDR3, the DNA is TGCGCCAGCAGCCCCACTTGGGGGGTGAACACCGGGGAGCTGTTTTTT.